A selection of T cell receptor beta chains follows, all from one sample in a study of blood T cell repertoires in COVID-19. Assay: immunoSEQ multiplex PCR; the TCRdb copy retains only in-frame clones and omits some. Of fewer than 30,000 clones in the sample, 65% to 90% were seen once. Sequenced material: peripheral blood. Receptor source: a human donor in a cohort sampled during active COVID-19. Both conserved end residues are part of each CDR3. Fields, in order: clone size, D gene, J gene, V gene, CDR3 protein, CDR3 DNA. A D gene is named only where the DNA matches it firmly. Rows give clone size only sometimes, using once, few, many, or a class for an expanded clone.

size: .; D: .; J: TRBJ2-7; V: TRBV4-3; CDR3: CASSQRDLPHYEQYF; DNA: TGCGCCAGCAGCCAACGGGACTTGCCGCACTACGAGCAGTACTTC
size: .; D: .; J: TRBJ2-2; V: TRBV5-4; CDR3: CASSLATLGGELFF; DNA: TGTGCCAGCAGCTTGGCGACATTGGGCGGGGAGCTGTTTTTT
size: .; D: .; J: TRBJ2-3; V: TRBV4-3; CDR3: CASSQDTGFRDTQYF; DNA: TGCGCCAGCAGCCAAGATACGGGGTTTAGAGATACGCAGTATTTT
size: .; D: .; J: TRBJ1-3; V: TRBV9; CDR3: CASSVEEVPYSGNTIYF; DNA: TGTGCCAGCAGCGTAGAGGAGGTCCCCTACTCTGGAAACACCATATATTTT
size: .; D: .; J: TRBJ2-1; V: TRBV6-5; CDR3: CATSKRSYNEQFF; DNA: TGTGCCACCTCCAAGAGGTCCTACAATGAGCAGTTCTTC
size: .; D: .; J: TRBJ2-3; V: TRBV4-3; CDR3: CASSQDGASTDTQYF; DNA: TGCGCCAGCAGCCAAGACGGTGCTAGCACAGATACGCAGTATTTT
size: .; D: TRBD2; J: TRBJ2-3; V: TRBV4-3; CDR3: CASSQGGGDTQYF; DNA: TGCGCCAGCAGCCAAGGGGGGGGAGATACGCAGTATTTT
size: .; D: .; J: TRBJ2-4; V: TRBV27; CDR3: CASSLRGSPNQNIQYF; DNA: TGTGCCAGCAGTTTACGGGGGAGCCCCAATCAAAACATTCAGTACTTC
size: .; D: .; J: TRBJ1-1; V: TRBV4-1; CDR3: CASSQDRTTMNTEAFF; DNA: TGCGCCAGCAGCCAAGATAGGACAACAATGAACACTGAAGCTTTCTTT
size: .; D: TRBD1; J: TRBJ2-1; V: TRBV28; CDR3: CASSSRGPEALSYNEQFF; DNA: TGTGCCAGCAGTTCCAGGGGGCCCGAGGCCCTCTCCTACAATGAGCAGTTCTTC
size: few; D: TRBD1; J: TRBJ1-4; V: TRBV5-6; CDR3: CASSSTGSRGRLFF; DNA: TGTGCCAGCAGCTCGACAGGGTCTCGCGGTAGACTGTTTTTT
size: .; D: TRBD2; J: TRBJ2-5; V: TRBV27; CDR3: CASSLSGRLAGHKETQYF; DNA: TGTGCCAGCAGTTTATCTGGTCGGCTAGCGGGGCACAAAGAGACCCAGTACTTC
size: .; D: TRBD2; J: TRBJ2-7; V: TRBV11-2; CDR3: CASSALTGTKAYEQYF; DNA: TGTGCCAGCAGCGCCCTGACCGGGACTAAAGCTTACGAGCAGTACTTC
size: .; D: .; J: TRBJ2-6; V: TRBV27; CDR3: CASSFNRPSGANVLTF; DNA: TGTGCCAGCAGTTTTAACAGGCCCTCTGGGGCCAACGTCCTGACTTTC
size: .; D: TRBD1; J: TRBJ2-5; V: TRBV7-8; CDR3: CASSPRTGRETQYF; DNA: TGTGCCAGCAGCCCCCGGACAGGGCGAGAGACCCAGTACTTC
size: .; D: .; J: TRBJ1-1; V: TRBV18; CDR3: CASSPPDREGTEAFF; DNA: TGTGCCAGCTCACCACCGGATCGGGAAGGCACTGAAGCTTTCTTT
size: .; D: .; J: TRBJ2-6; V: TRBV7-2; CDR3: CASSPPAAGANVLTF; DNA: TGTGCCAGCAGCCCCCCCGCAGCTGGGGCCAACGTCCTGACTTTC
size: .; D: .; J: TRBJ1-6; V: TRBV14; CDR3: CASSPQQDSPLHF; DNA: TGTGCCAGCAGCCCACAACAGGATTCACCCCTCCACTTT
size: few; D: TRBD2; J: TRBJ2-3; V: TRBV15; CDR3: CATSRDFTRGGTDTQYF; DNA: TGTGCCACCAGCAGAGATTTTACCCGGGGGGGCACAGATACGCAGTATTTT
size: .; D: TRBD2; J: TRBJ2-3; V: TRBV6-5; CDR3: CASSSGLAGWGTQYF; DNA: TGTGCCAGCAGTTCCGGACTAGCGGGGTGGGGTACGCAGTATTTT
size: .; D: .; J: TRBJ2-3; V: TRBV9; CDR3: CASSVGSASVTDTQYF; DNA: TGTGCCAGCAGCGTAGGTTCAGCTAGCGTAACAGATACGCAGTATTTT
size: once; D: TRBD1; J: TRBJ2-7; V: TRBV4-3; CDR3: CASSRWTGADEQYF; DNA: TGCGCCAGCAGCCGGTGGACAGGGGCCGACGAGCAGTACTTC
size: few; D: TRBD1; J: TRBJ2-3; V: TRBV10-1; CDR3: CASGEGQGKGTDTQYF; DNA: TGCGCCAGCGGTGAAGGACAGGGAAAGGGAACAGATACGCAGTATTTT
size: few; D: TRBD2; J: TRBJ2-5; V: TRBV24-1; CDR3: CATSDPSGSETQYF; DNA: TGTGCCACCAGTGATCCTAGCGGGAGTGAGACCCAGTACTTC
size: .; D: TRBD2; J: TRBJ2-5; V: TRBV4-1; CDR3: CASSELWTSGSWGENQETQYF; DNA: TGCGCCAGCAGCGAATTATGGACTAGCGGGAGTTGGGGTGAAAACCAAGAGACCCAGTACTTC
size: once; D: .; J: TRBJ2-5; V: TRBV28; CDR3: CASSFDVDSLTSQETQYF; DNA: TGTGCCAGCAGTTTCGACGTGGACAGCCTTACTTCCCAAGAGACCCAGTACTTC
size: .; D: TRBD1; J: TRBJ2-2; V: TRBV6-5; CDR3: CASGVGTVGTGELFF; DNA: TGTGCCAGCGGAGTAGGGACAGTCGGTACCGGGGAGCTGTTTTTT
size: .; D: .; J: TRBJ2-7; V: TRBV7-8; CDR3: CASSSHHAGGAYEQYF; DNA: TGTGCCAGCAGCTCCCACCACGCTGGGGGCGCCTACGAGCAGTACTTC
size: .; D: .; J: TRBJ2-4; V: TRBV6-5; CDR3: CASSYTYREAKNIQYF; DNA: TGTGCCAGCAGTTACACCTACAGGGAAGCCAAAAACATTCAGTACTTC